This paragraph reports one T cell receptor (beta chain). This sample is drawn from a study of cytomegalovirus exposure and HLA in healthy donors. This CDR3 is 14 amino acids long. The J segment lost 3 bases and the V segment lost 0 bases, leaving 1 base of the junction unmatched. Germline V gene data show CDR1 as WSHSY and CDR2 as SAAADI. Separation from the roughly 670-subject first cohort characterized the roughly 110-subject validation cohort, to which the donors belonged. TCRdb's table, derived via immunoSEQ multiplex PCR, lists solely in-frame clones and lacks some. The table lists more than 140,000 clones, roughly 91% of them singletons.

The chain links TRBV10-2 to TRBJ2-7, with 8 bases identical to TRBD2. This TCR derives from a woman aged 18-29 years in good health and CMV-seropositive. The sequencing sample was made of PBMCs. The CDR3 sequence: CASSESSGNYEQYF. The DNA of the CDR3 is TGCGCCAGCAGTGAGTCTAGCGGGAACTACGAGCAGTACTTC.